This T cell receptor beta chain is drawn from a study of blood T cell repertoires in COVID-19. This clone was picked up one time. V was cut by 2 bases and J by 5 bases, with 12 bases left in between. The CDR3 extends over 14 amino acids. Per the germline V gene, CDR1 is PRHDT and CDR2 is FYEKMQ (reference sequence). Original data processing: Amplification with reference gene primers provided the estimates of nucleated cell counts. Assay: immunoSEQ multiplex PCR; the TCRdb copy retains only in-frame clones and omits some. The V and J calls and the clone size are those of that table, but D and trimming were determined from the DNA. The sample shows over 150,000 clones, approximately 79% of them seen only once.

This TCR came from a woman in her 70s with acute or convalescent COVID-19. This sequence joins TRBV13 and TRBJ1-1; TRBD1 might be the D (6 bases). The sequenced material came from peripheral blood. DNA for the CDR3: TGTGCCAGCAGCTTACAAACAGGGCGGACTGAAGCTTTCTTT. It specifies CASSLQTGRTEAFF.